This record looks at one TCR beta chain sequence and its context. The V gene's germline CDR1 is MGHRA and CDR2 YSYEKL. The CDR3 contains 13 residues. With V trimmed by 1 base and J by 9 bases, 3 bases remained unmatched. The data are from a study of shared clonotypes between healthy human individuals. The naive CD8 subset, CD45RO-negative cells positively selected for CCR7, excluded terminally differentiated effector memory CD45RA+ cells. Generated by immunoSEQ multiplex PCR, the TCRdb table keeps only in-frame clones and is missing some. The sample includes 1.5 million to 2.5 million clones, roughly 95% of them seen just once.

The source material was naive CD8+ T cells sorted from blood. This sequence originates from a man in his late teens or twenties in good health. The genes are TRBV4-1 and TRBJ2-1; 7 positions agree with TRBD1. The CDR3 DNA reads as TGCGCCAGCAGCCAAGCGACAGGGACTGAGCAGTTCTTC. Protein sequence: CASSQATGTEQFF.